The T cell receptor beta chain under discussion was sequenced for a study of circulating and synovial CD4+ cells in juvenile arthritis. General study points: CPL versus bulk CD4 samples: T cell genome counts differed by at least an order of magnitude. These repertoires were less diverse than bulk blood CD4 repertoires. Circulating pathogenic-like lymphocytes shared a substantially higher fraction of CDR3 sequences with synovium than bulk blood. Traditional Vbeta family usage analysis missed the pathogenic-like versus bulk difference.

In regard to this clone: Its antigen is unknown.

The CDR3 runs to 16 residues. The assay was immunoSEQ multiplex PCR, and TCRdb's table has in-frame clones only and misses some. Of roughly 14,000 clones in the sample, approximately 83% were seen once. V and J are TRBV21-1 and TRBJ2-3; the table assigns TRBD1, which was not confirmed against the DNA. TRBV21-1 is termed a pseudogene. The sample consisted of CD4+ T cells from synovial fluid. The receptor was derived from a human patient with juvenile idiopathic arthritis. Some clones in this sample may be carry-over from other donors' samples. The CDR3 bases are TGTGCCAGCAGCACGGAGGACAGGGGGGGCACAGATACGCAGTATTTT. This codes for CASSTEDRGGTDTQYF.